This TCR beta chain was identified in a study of shared clonotypes between healthy human individuals. As for the study in general: Donors had three CD4 naive, three CD4 memory, two CD8 naive and one CD8 memory plate apiece.

Notes on the study in general: The study's rarefaction showed incomplete sorted-subset sequencing despite large depth.

Generated by immunoSEQ multiplex PCR, the TCRdb table keeps only in-frame clones and is missing some. The sample carries 1,400,000 or so clones, 98% to 99% recorded once. A note on this clone: No antigen is known for it.

The sequence was obtained from a man aged 30 to 39 in good health. Sequenced sample: naive CD4+ T cells sorted from blood. Indicated subset: CD45RA+ positively selected.

CDR3 residues: CASSQRQDYEQYF. As DNA, the CDR3 is TGCGCCAGCAGCCAGCGACAGGACTACGAGCAGTACTTC. V and J are TRBV5-1 and TRBJ2-7, with TRBD1 as a possible D gene (6 bases). The V gene lost 4 bases and the J gene lost 3 bases, with 11 bases spanning the gap. The CDR3 is 13 residues long. The germline V gene encodes CDR1 SGHRS and CDR2 YFSETQ.